This T cell receptor (beta chain) was observed in a study of T cell changes during pregnancy in multiple sclerosis. This table comes from immunoSEQ multiplex PCR, and its TCRdb copy is limited to in-frame clones, with some not included. This sample has fewer than 45,000 clones; approximately 94% occur once, and the top ten carry approximately 0.61%. This sequence originates from a female donor with multiple sclerosis, enrolled in a pregnancy study. The source was CD4+ T cells from peripheral blood mononuclear cells, collected in the third trimester of pregnancy.

CDR3 protein: CASSLAPYMGNTIYF. The DNA of the CDR3 is TGCGCCAGCAGCTTGGCCCCGTACATGGGAAACACCATATATTTT. The chain has TRBV5-1 and TRBJ1-3; D not resolved. Germline V CDR1 and CDR2: SGHRS, YFSETQ. Trimming cost V 0 bases and J 4 bases, with 11 bases left between them. This CDR3 is 15 amino acids long.